This T cell receptor beta chain was found in a study of blood T cell repertoires in COVID-19. Overall study context: T cells, B-cell-depleted T cells, or PBMCs provided the cDNA or gDNA that served as material.

CDR1 is SGHNT and CDR2 is YYREEE in the germline V gene (reference sequence). The CDR3 loop spans 16 amino acids. V lost 3 bases to trimming and J lost 0 bases; unmatched junction nucleotides: 9. Original handling: Reference gene primer amplification in the assay estimated nucleated cell counts. Sequenced by immunoSEQ multiplex PCR; TCRdb stores in-frame clones only, minus some. Clonal size and the V and J genes are those of that table, whereas D and trimming came from the DNA. The repertoire has around 40,000 clones, 70% to 90% of them found once; the top ten carry roughly 5%. The sequencing sample was made of peripheral blood. This clonotype originated in a man in his sixties with COVID-19, enrolled during active disease. The rearrangement joins TRBV5-4 to TRBJ2-7; 7 positions match TRBD1. The CDR3 loop is CASSSGPGQSSYEQYF. In DNA form, the CDR3 reads TGTGCCAGCAGCTCGGGCCCGGGACAGAGCTCCTACGAGCAGTACTTC.